This T cell receptor (beta chain) is from a study of blood T cell repertoires in COVID-19 (dated by TCRdb to 2020 to 2021). For the wider study: Samples from collaborators originated in the United States, Italy and Spain and spanned both the acute and convalescent phases of COVID-19. Deeply sampled blood TCRbeta repertoires from subjects exposed to, actively infected with, or recovered from COVID-19 were included in the dataset. The repertoires were released in a freely available public database meant as a resource for research on the immune response to SARS-CoV-2. Where available, HLA class I and class II types were taken from metadata supplied by the sample provider and were not determined by assay-based typing. The material from the prospective study consisted of cDNA or gDNA derived from T cells, B-cell-depleted T cells, or PBMCs. Samples came from the ongoing ImmuneRACE study (first 160 participants) plus 1,254 subjects from 6 global collaborators. The sample metadata nearly always contained a de-identified subject ID, COVID-19 status, age in years and sex.

Whole blood was collected in K2EDTA tubes by collaborating institutions according to the institutions' own protocols. For TCRbeta analysis, collaborator samples were shipped as frozen whole blood, as isolated PBMCs, or as DNA extracted from either sample type. Broader findings and caveats from the paper: How much clinical and demographic metadata was included differed by source and by participant, and the metadata was provided uncurated.

TCRbeta CDR3 regions were amplified from genomic DNA by means of the immunoSEQ Assay, a bias-controlled multiplex PCR. The authors processed their data as follows. Nucleated cell counts per sample were estimated from amplification of reference gene primers within the assay. To quantify the absolute abundance of each unique TCRbeta CDR3 rearrangement, sequence reads were collapsed and filtered. Productive Simpson clonality was computed per sample as the square root of Simpson's diversity index over productive rearrangements. What TCRdb holds here is the immuneACCESS table cut down to in-frame rearrangements. Part of the clones is not present; checked against another copy, under half of the missing clones reflect an unresolved V gene, and the others are unexplained. V and J calls and clone size follow that table, whereas D and trimming were derived from the DNA. The sample yields about 150,000 clones; 82% were counted once. The ten largest clones add up to 13% to 15% of the sample.

The junction carries 15 bases between V and J, which are trimmed by 10 bases and 3 bases respectively. The CDR3 spans 13 residues, from the cysteine through the phenylalanine. CDR3 DNA only is kept here, 39 bases in frame from base 1. The germline V gene (reference sequence) sets CDR1 to LNHDA and CDR2 to SQIVND. About this clone: Its antigen specificity is not known. Base qualities are missing; no much larger clone stands one base away.

The sequence is built from TRBV19 and TRBJ1-1, with a tentative D gene TRBD1 over 6 matching bases. Specimen: peripheral blood. The sequence came from a human donor with acute or convalescent COVID-19. The donor label of this sample is uncertain. The CDR3 here reads CATLGGRHTEAFF. The nucleotides are TGTGCCACCCTCGGGGGGCGCCACACTGAAGCTTTCTTT.